This T cell receptor (beta chain) was sequenced for a study of cytotoxic CD8 clonotypes in ibrutinib-treated CLL. Assay used: immunoSEQ multiplex PCR; TCRdb lists only in-frame clones, some missing. The repertoire has about 18,000 clones, 80% to 85% of them found once; the top ten carry over 15%. This CDR3 is 13 amino acids long. Germline CDR1 and CDR2: MNHEY and SVGAGI. V shed 10 bases and J shed 5 bases, with 17 bases lying between them. The receptor comes from a human donor with chronic lymphocytic leukemia. The specimen was PBMCs, collected before ibrutinib treatment. V and J are TRBV6-5 and TRBJ1-1, with D perhaps TRBD1 (5 bases). In DNA, the CDR3 is TGTGCCACAAAAAAGACAGTTCGGACTGAAGCTTTCTTT. This sequence encodes CATKKTVRTEAFF.